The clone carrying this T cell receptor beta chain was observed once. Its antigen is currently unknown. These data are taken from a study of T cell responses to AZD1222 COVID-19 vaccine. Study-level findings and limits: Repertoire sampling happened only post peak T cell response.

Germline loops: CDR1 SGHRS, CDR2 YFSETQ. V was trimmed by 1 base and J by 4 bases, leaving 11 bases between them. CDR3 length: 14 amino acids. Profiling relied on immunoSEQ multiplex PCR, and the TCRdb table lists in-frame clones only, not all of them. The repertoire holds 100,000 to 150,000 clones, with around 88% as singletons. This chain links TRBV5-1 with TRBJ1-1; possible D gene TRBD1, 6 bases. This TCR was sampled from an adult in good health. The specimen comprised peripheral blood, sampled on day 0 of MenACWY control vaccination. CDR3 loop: CASSLQLQGTEAFF. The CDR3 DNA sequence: TGCGCCAGCAGCTTGCAGCTACAGGGCACTGAAGCTTTCTTT. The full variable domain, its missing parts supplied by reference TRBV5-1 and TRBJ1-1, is KAGVTQTPRYLIKTRGQQVTLSCSPISGHRSVSWYQQTPGQGLQFLFEYFSETQRNKGNFPGRFSGRQFSNSRSEMNVSTLELGDSALYLCASSLQLQGTEAFFGQGTRLTVV.